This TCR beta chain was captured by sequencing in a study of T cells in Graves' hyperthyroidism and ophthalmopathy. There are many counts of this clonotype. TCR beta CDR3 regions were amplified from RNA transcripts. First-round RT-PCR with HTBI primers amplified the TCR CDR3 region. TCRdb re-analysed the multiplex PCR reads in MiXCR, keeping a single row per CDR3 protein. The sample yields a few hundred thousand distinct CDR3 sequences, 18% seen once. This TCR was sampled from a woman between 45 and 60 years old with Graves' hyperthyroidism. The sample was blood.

The CDR3 region has the DNA TGTGCCAGCAGCTTAGATCTTAGAAGCGAGCAGTACTTC. Amino acid sequence: CASSLDLRSEQYF. The rearrangement joins TRBV11-2 to TRBJ2-7; D call uncertain. Looked up from germline, CDR1 is SGHAT and CDR2 is FQNNGV. The CDR3 extends over 13 amino acids. V was cut by 0 bases and J by 6 bases, with 9 bases left in between.